The clone carrying this T cell receptor (beta chain) was seen more than once but under ten times. The antigen remains unidentified. This entry belongs to a study of T-cell reconstitution after alpha-beta-depleted transplantation in children. Whole-study findings and limits: About two months after transplant, alpha-beta T cells reportedly came from several hundred expanded graft clones.

The TCRbeta library incorporated unique molecular identifiers. From the PCR reads, TCRdb called clonotypes with MiXCR, one entry per CDR3 protein. The sample shows hundreds of thousands of distinct CDR3 sequences, roughly 16% of them seen only once. V lost 1 base and J 5 bases, leaving 8 bases between the germline ends. The CDR3 is 13 residues long. Germline loops: CDR1 MDHEN, CDR2 SYDVKM. The source is a boy younger than two who had a stem cell transplant for Wiskott-Aldrich syndrome, so the T cells may come from the graft donor. The rearrangement joins TRBV28 to TRBJ2-5; D perhaps matches TRBD2 (5 bases). The sequenced sample was PBMCs, mostly from graft donor cells, obtained 360 days after TCRalphabeta/CD19-depleted stem cell transplant. CDR3 residues: CASSLFQRETQYF. Here the CDR3 DNA reads TGTGCCAGCAGTTTATTCCAGCGGGAGACCCAGTACTTC.